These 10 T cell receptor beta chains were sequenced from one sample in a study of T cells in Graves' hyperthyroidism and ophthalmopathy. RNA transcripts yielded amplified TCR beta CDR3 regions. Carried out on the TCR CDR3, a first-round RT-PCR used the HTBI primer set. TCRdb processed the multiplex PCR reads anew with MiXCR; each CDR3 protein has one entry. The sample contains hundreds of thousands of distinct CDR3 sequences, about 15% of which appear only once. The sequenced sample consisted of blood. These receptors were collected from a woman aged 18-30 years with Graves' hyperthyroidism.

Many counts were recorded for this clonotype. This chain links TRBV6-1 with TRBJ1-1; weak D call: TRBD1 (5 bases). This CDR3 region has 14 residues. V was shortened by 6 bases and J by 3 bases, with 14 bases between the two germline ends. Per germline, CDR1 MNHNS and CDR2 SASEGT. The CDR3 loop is CASSYEAGYTEAFF. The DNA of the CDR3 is TGTGCCAGCAGCTACGAAGCAGGGTACACTGAAGCTTTCTTT.

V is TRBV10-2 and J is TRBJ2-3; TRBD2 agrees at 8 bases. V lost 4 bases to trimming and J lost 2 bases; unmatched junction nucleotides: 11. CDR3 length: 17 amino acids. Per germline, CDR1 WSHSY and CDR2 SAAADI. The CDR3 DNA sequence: TGCGCCAGCAGTGGACGCTATGGCGGGGGGACCACAGATACGCAGTATTTT. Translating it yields CASSGRYGGGTTDTQYF.

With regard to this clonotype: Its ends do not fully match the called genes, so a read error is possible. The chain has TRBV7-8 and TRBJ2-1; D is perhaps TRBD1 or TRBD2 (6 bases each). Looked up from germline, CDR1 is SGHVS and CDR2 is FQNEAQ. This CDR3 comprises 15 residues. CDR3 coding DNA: TGTGCCAGCAGCTTAAGGAGGGGTGGGGACAATGAGCAGTCCTTC. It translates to CASSLRRGGDNEQSF.

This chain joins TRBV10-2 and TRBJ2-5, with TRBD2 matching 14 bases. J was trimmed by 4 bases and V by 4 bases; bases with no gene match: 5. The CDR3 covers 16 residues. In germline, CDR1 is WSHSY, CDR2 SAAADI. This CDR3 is CASSGSGLAGGETQYF. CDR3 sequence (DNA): TGCGCCAGCAGTGGATCAGGACTAGCGGGAGGAGAGACCCAGTACTTC.

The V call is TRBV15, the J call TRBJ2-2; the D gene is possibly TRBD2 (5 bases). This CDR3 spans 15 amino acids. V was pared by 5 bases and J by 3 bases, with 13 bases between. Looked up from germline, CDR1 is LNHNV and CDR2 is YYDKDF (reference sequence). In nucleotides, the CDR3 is TGTGCCACCAGCGGAGGTGTAGCCCACACCGGGGAGCTGTTTTTT. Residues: CATSGGVAHTGELFF.

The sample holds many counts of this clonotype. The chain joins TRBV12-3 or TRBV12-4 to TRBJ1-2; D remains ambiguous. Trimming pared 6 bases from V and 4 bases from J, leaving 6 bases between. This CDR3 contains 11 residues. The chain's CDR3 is CASRDFYGYTF. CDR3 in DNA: TGTGCCAGCAGGGACTTCTATGGCTACACCTTC.

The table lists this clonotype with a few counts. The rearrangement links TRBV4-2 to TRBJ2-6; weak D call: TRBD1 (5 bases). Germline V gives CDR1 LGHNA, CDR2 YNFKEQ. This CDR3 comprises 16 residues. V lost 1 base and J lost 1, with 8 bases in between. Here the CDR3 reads CASSQGGASGANVLTF. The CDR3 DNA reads TGTGCCAGCAGCCAAGGGGGCGCATCTGGGGCCAACGTCCTGACTTTC.

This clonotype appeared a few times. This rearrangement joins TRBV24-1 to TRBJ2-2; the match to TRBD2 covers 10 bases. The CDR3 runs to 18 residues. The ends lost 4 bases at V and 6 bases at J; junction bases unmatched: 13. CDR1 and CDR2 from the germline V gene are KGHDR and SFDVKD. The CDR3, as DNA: TGTGCCACCAGTGACCGCCCCTCGTCTAGCGGGAGTGCCGGGGAGCTGTTTTTT. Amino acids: CATSDRPSSSGSAGELFF.

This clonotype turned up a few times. Here the CDR3 reads CASSFRAESTDTQYF. Written as DNA, the CDR3 is TGTGCCAGCAGTTTTAGGGCGGAAAGCACAGATACGCAGTATTTT. V is TRBV27 and J is TRBJ2-3; D gene ambiguous. Between the trimmed V and J ends, which lost 3 bases and 0 bases, there was a span of 10 bases. The germline V gene has CDR1 MNHEY and CDR2 SMNVEV (reference sequence). This CDR3 region has 15 residues.

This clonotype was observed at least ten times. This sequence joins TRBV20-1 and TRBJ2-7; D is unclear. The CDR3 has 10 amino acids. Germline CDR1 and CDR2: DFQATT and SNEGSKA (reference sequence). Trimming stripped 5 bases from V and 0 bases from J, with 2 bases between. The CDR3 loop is CSASSYEQYF. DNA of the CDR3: TGCAGTGCTTCCTCCTACGAGCAGTACTTC.